This T cell receptor (beta chain) is from a study of blood T cell repertoires in COVID-19. This clone was recorded once. Germline V CDR1 and CDR2: SNHLY, FYNNEI. This CDR3 spans 14 amino acids. V was cut by 3 bases and J by 0 bases, with 3 bases left in between. Generated by immunoSEQ multiplex PCR, the TCRdb table keeps only in-frame clones and is missing some. Altogether about 90,000 clones are present, 80% to 90% being singletons, with the ten largest covering less than 3%. The sequence came from a man aged 45-65 years with COVID-19, enrolled during active disease. Sequenced material: peripheral blood. The J gene is TRBJ2-6, the V gene TRBV2; D not certain. This CDR3 reads CASSESSGANVLTF. Written as DNA, the CDR3 is TGTGCCAGCAGTGAGAGCTCTGGGGCCAACGTCCTGACTTTC. Using reference TRBV2 and TRBJ2-6 for the parts outside the CDR3, the full variable domain is EPEVTQTPSHQVTQMGQEVILRCVPISNHLYFYWYRQILGQKVEFLVSFYNNEISEKSEIFDDQFSVERPDGSNFTLKIRSTKLEDSAMYFCASSESSGANVLTFGAGSRLTVL.